This T cell receptor beta chain was retrieved from a study of CD8 T cells in ankylosing spondylitis. This clonotype was counted ten times or more. Trimming took 0 bases from V and 7 from J, leaving 10 bases between them. Looked up from germline, CDR1 is MNHEY and CDR2 is SVGAGI. This CDR3 has 14 residues. TCRdb redid the calling of the 5' RACE reads with MiXCR, one entry per CDR3 protein. The data hold 150,000 to 200,000 distinct CDR3 sequences, with around a tenth observed a single time. The TCR comes from a male donor with ankylosing spondylitis or in good health (not recorded which). The sample consisted of blood, either unsorted or a sorted T cell fraction (not recorded which). This sequence joins TRBV6-5 and TRBJ2-1; D is uncertain. As DNA, the CDR3 is TGTGCCAGCAGTTACTCGATAGGCTCGAATGAGCAGTTCTTC. This translates into CASSYSIGSNEQFF.